This TCR beta chain was recorded in a study of T-cell reconstitution after alpha-beta-depleted transplantation in children (dated by TCRdb to between 2015 and 2016). With regard to the full study: Using TCR repertoire profiling, the study quantitatively followed how T-cell immune reconstitution unfolded in children after TCRalphabeta/CD19-depleted allogeneic hematopoietic cell transplantation. Here is what the overall study found, with its caveats: In some patients, the high TCRbeta diversity seen at day 60 was put down to recipient T cells and intrathymic progenitors that had survived conditioning. Hyperexpanded clone frequencies declined over subsequent months; after one year, T-cell counts and TCRbeta diversity were mostly attributed to newly produced T cells. Apparently early alphabetaT-cell count recovery about two months after transplant reportedly relied on only several hundred rapidly expanded clones derived from non-depleted graft cells.

This clonotype appeared many times. Its cognate antigen has yet to be identified. No base quality information exists; no much larger clone differs at one position. Library preparation used PCR. TCRdb lists the instrument as Illumina HiSeq 2500. TCR library preparation used molecular barcoding, with unique molecular identifiers applied to normalize quantification of the TCRbeta repertoire. The public sequencing data were trimmed at Q25 with fastp and processed into clonotypes with MiXCR by TCRdb, which kept only in-frame beta chains. Every distinct CDR3 protein forms one entry, paired with its most common genes and DNA. The sample contains fewer than 350,000 distinct CDR3 sequences, 11% of them found a single time. Of the sample, 23% is held by the ten largest clones. Reading the label with the study, this specimen's treatment or condition is: allogeneic hematopoietic cell transplantation with graft depleted of TCRalphabeta T cells and CD19 B cells. Transplant recipients were children who received TCRalphabeta/CD19-depleted allogeneic hematopoietic cell grafts.

The CDR3 spans 15 residues, from the cysteine through the phenylalanine. The entry retains the CDR3 DNA only, 45 bases that are in frame from base 1. CDR1 and CDR2 are read off the germline V gene as SGDLS and YYNGEE. V is clipped by 0 bases and J by 7 bases, and the sequence between their germline boundaries is 17 bases long. The rearranged segments are TRBV9 and TRBJ2-7; the D gene is possibly TRBD1, with 6 bases matching. The clonotype comes from a male patient between 2 and 15 years old who had a stem cell transplant for chronic granulomatous disease, so the T cells may come from the graft donor. The sample was peripheral blood, taken 180 days after TCRalphabeta/CD19-depleted stem cell transplant. The CDR3 is CASSVAVDRPWEQYF. The nucleotide sequence is TGTGCCAGCAGCGTAGCTGTAGACAGGCCGTGGGAGCAGTACTTC.